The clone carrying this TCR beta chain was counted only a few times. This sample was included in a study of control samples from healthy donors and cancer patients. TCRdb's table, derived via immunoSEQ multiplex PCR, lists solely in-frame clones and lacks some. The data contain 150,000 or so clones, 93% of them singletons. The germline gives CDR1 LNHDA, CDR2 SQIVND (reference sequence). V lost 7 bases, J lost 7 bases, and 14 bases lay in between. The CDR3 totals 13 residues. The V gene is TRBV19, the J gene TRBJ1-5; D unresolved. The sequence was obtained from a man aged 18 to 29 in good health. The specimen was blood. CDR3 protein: CASMLGINQPQHF. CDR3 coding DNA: TGTGCCAGTATGTTGGGTATCAACCAGCCCCAGCATTTT.